These 16 T cell receptor beta chains came from one sample sequenced in a study of cytomegalovirus exposure and HLA in healthy donors (dated by TCRdb to 2016 to 2017). Receptors were amplified or captured by the immunoSEQ multiplex PCR assay. The immuneACCESS repertoire file appears here via TCRdb, limited to in-frame rearrangements. These files lack a portion of the clones; in checked studies, under half of the deficit traces to unresolved V genes, and the cause of the others is not known. The sample table holds 250,000 to 400,000 clones, of which roughly 90% were seen once. The biggest ten clones account for 0.9% to 1% of the sample. Sequenced: PBMCs. The source is a man aged 25 to 45 in good health and CMV-seronegative.

This chain joins TRBV9 and TRBJ1-6; the match to TRBD1 covers 7 bases. J gave up 2 bases and V 4 bases, and 12 bases lay outside the gene matches. There are 18 residues in the CDR3. The germline CDR1 and CDR2 sequences are SGDLS and YYNGEE. The chain's CDR3 is CASSRRETGWAYNSPLHF. The DNA for the CDR3 is TGTGCCAGCAGCCGGCGAGAGACAGGGTGGGCCTATAATTCACCCCTCCACTTT. The full variable domain, completed using reference TRBV9 and TRBJ1-6, is DSGVTQTPKHLITATGQRVTLRCSPRSGDLSVYWYQQSLDQGLQFLIQYYNGEERAKGNILERFSAQQFPDLHSELNLSSLELGDSALYFCASSRRETGWAYNSPLHFGNGTRLTVT.

The rearrangement joins TRBV9 to TRBJ2-1, with D unclear. CDR1 and CDR2 from the germline V gene are SGDLS and YYNGEE. Trimming took off 0 bases at V and 8 bases at J, with 6 bases between the two ends. CDR3 length: 12 residues. In DNA form, the CDR3 reads TGTGCCAGCAGCGTAGTAGAGTATGAGCAGTTCTTC. Its translation is CASSVVEYEQFF.

This chain connects TRBV18 to TRBJ2-1; 11 bases fit TRBD2. CDR1 is KGHSH, CDR2 LQKENI, per germline. Unmatched junction bases numbered 6, after V lost 3 bases and J lost 2 bases. The CDR3 has 17 residues. The CDR3 reads CASSPVLAGAPYNEQFF. The CDR3 DNA sequence: TGTGCCAGCTCACCGGTACTAGCGGGGGCCCCCTACAATGAGCAGTTCTTC. The whole variable domain, remainder taken from reference TRBV18 and TRBJ2-1, is NAGVMQNPRHLVRRRGQEARLRCSPMKGHSHVYWYRQLPEEGLKFMVYLQKENIIDESGMPKERFSAEFPKEGPSILRIQQVVRGDSAAYFCASSPVLAGAPYNEQFFGPGTRLTVL.

V gene TRBV7-2 combines with J gene TRBJ1-1; D remains ambiguous. Germline V gene data show CDR1 as SGHTA and CDR2 as FQGNSA. This CDR3 has 13 amino acids. V was cut by 5 bases and J by 6 bases, with 13 bases left in between. The CDR3 DNA reads TGTGCCAGCAGCCCATATGCGGGTCCTGAAGCTTTCTTT. Translating it yields CASSPYAGPEAFF.

J is TRBJ1-6 and V is TRBV11-2; 11 nucleotides match TRBD1. After removal of 1 base from V and 8 bases from J, the junction contained 7 bases not matched to a gene. The CDR3 is 17 amino acids. CDR1 and CDR2 (germline): SGHAT, FQNNGV. The CDR3, as DNA: TGTGCCAGCAGCTTAGCGCTGGGGGACAGGGGGGATTCACCCCTCCACTTT. This codes for CASSLALGDRGDSPLHF. The full variable domain, completed using reference TRBV11-2 and TRBJ1-6, is EAGVAQSPRYKIIEKRQSVAFWCNPISGHATLYWYQQILGQGPKLLIQFQNNGVVDDSQLPKDRFSAERLKGVDSTLKIQPAKLEDSAVYLCASSLALGDRGDSPLHFGNGTRLTVT.

V is TRBV6-1 and J is TRBJ2-7, with a weak D call TRBD2 (5 bases). This CDR3 has 12 residues. Deletions cut 5 bases from V and 4 bases from J, with 9 bases between. Germline-derived CDR1 and CDR2 are MNHNS and SASEGT. The CDR3 DNA is TGTGCCAGCAGTCAAACGGGGTACGAGCAGTACTTC. Translation: CASSQTGYEQYF.

This clone was seen a few times. The same CDR3 also results from other DNA sequences found in this sample. CDR3 DNA sequence: TGTGCCAGCACCTTGGGACAGGAAAATTCACCCCTCCACTTT. Its protein is CASTLGQENSPLHF. The genes are TRBV6-1 and TRBJ1-6, with 8 positions matching TRBD1. This CDR3 has 14 residues. J was trimmed by 7 bases and V by 7 bases; bases with no gene match: 6. In germline, CDR1 is MNHNS, CDR2 SASEGT.

The CDR3 here is CASSTGGGGQAFF. CDR3 bases: TGTGCCAGTAGTACAGGGGGAGGCGGCCAAGCTTTCTTT. This rearrangement joins TRBV19 to TRBJ1-1, with 7 bases fitting TRBD1. CDR1 LNHDA and CDR2 SQIVND come from the germline V gene (reference sequence). The CDR3 totals 13 residues. Germline trimming cut 4 bases from V and 9 bases from J; bases unmatched to any gene: 8.

The sample holds a few counts of this clone. The chain links TRBV7-9 to TRBJ2-5, with TRBD2 matching 8 bases. Trimming took 4 bases from V and 5 from J; bases not matched to a gene: 6. The CDR3 contains 14 residues. Germline CDR1 SEHNR, CDR2 FQNEAQ (reference sequence). The CDR3 DNA follows: TGTGCCAGCAGCTCTGCGGGGGGCCGGGAGACCCAGTACTTC. Translating it yields CASSSAGGRETQYF.

This rearrangement joins TRBV7-9 to TRBJ2-5, with TRBD1 identical over 9 bases. The CDR3 has 18 residues. CDR1 is SEHNR and CDR2 is FQNEAQ in the germline V gene (reference sequence). The ends lost 5 bases at V and 6 bases at J; junction bases unmatched: 19. In DNA, the CDR3 is TGTGCCAGCAGCCTCAAAAATACCACCAGACAGGGGGGGAAGACCCAGTACTTC. This translates into CASSLKNTTRQGGKTQYF.

V usage is TRBV5-1 and J usage is TRBJ1-5; a possible D gene is TRBD1 (5 bases). Trimming left V 5 bases short and J 0 bases short, with 12 bases between. The germline gives CDR1 SGHRS, CDR2 YFSETQ. The CDR3 sequence is 15 residues long. CDR3 DNA sequence: TGCGCCAGCAGTCGATCCGGGGGTAGCAATCAGCCCCAGCATTTT. Its protein is CASSRSGGSNQPQHF.

This chain's CDR3 is CASSLRAQSNTEAFF. CDR3 nucleotide sequence: TGTGCCAGCAGCCTCAGGGCCCAATCGAACACTGAAGCTTTCTTT. The chain couples TRBV7-9 to TRBJ1-1; tentative D call: TRBD1 (5 bases). The germline V and J ends were trimmed by 5 bases and 1 base, with 14 bases remaining between them. The CDR3 sequence is 15 residues long. CDR1 is SEHNR and CDR2 is FQNEAQ in the germline V gene (reference sequence).

This clone has a single count. V usage is TRBV6-5 and J usage is TRBJ1-5; tentative D call: TRBD1 (5 bases). This CDR3 comprises 15 residues. V lost 5 bases to trimming and J lost 0 bases, with 11 bases between them. Germline CDR1 MNHEY, CDR2 SVGAGI. The CDR3 coding sequence is TGTGCCAGCAGTCCCAGGGTCGGTAGCAATCAGCCCCAGCATTTT. It codes for CASSPRVGSNQPQHF.

This chain uses TRBV4-2 with TRBJ1-4; 8 nucleotides align to TRBD1. This CDR3 contains 16 residues. Germline trimming cut 1 base from V and 5 bases from J; bases unmatched to any gene: 6. CDR1 and CDR2 (germline): LGHNA, YNFKEQ. CDR3 nucleotides: TGTGCCAGCAGCCAAGGGGGGACAGGAGCCAATGAAAAACTGTTTTTT. This sequence encodes CASSQGGTGANEKLFF.

The chain employs TRBV7-9 and TRBJ1-1, with a tentative D call TRBD1 (5 bases). The ends were cut back, 0 bases at V and 0 bases at J, with 8 bases in the middle. Looked up from germline, CDR1 is SEHNR and CDR2 is FQNEAQ (reference sequence). The CDR3 length is 15 residues. DNA of the CDR3: TGTGCCAGCAGCTTAGCCCAGGGTCTGAACACTGAAGCTTTCTTT. Translating it yields CASSLAQGLNTEAFF.

The chain uses TRBV30 and TRBJ2-7, with 9 bases fitting TRBD1. V was pared by 1 base and J by 5 bases, with 12 bases of the junction left unmatched. From germline, CDR1 is GTSNPN and CDR2 SVGIG (reference sequence). The CDR3 is 16 amino acids. The CDR3 DNA follows: TGTGCCTGGAGTGACAGGGGGCCAGGGCAGCTCGACGAGCAGTACTTC. Amino acids: CAWSDRGPGQLDEQYF.